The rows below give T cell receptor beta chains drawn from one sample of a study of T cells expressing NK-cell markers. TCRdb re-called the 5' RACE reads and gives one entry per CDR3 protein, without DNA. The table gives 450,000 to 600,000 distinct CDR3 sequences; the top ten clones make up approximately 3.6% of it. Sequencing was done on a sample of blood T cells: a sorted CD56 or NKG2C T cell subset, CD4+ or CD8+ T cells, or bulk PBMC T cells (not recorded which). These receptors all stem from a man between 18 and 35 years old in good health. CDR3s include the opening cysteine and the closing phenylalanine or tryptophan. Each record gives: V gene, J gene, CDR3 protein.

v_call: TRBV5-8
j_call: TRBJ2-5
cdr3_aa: CASSSGDRVKQETQYF

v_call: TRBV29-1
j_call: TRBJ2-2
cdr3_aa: CSVIVSRGPTGELFF

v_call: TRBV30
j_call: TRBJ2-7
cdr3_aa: CAWSAGGFYEQYF

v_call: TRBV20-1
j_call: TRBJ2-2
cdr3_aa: CSAMSRDRGQGTGELFF

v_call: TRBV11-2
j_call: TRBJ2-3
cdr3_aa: CASSLNLAGWLDTQYF

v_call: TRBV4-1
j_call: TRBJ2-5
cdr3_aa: CASSQDSLTSGQETQYF

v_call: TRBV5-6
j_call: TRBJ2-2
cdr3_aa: CASSQLTGTLANTGELFF

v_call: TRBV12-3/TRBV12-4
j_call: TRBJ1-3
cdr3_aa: CASRIGAYTIYF

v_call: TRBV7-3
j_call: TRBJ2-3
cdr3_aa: CASSRSGTGSADTQYF

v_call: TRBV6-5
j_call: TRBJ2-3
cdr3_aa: CASSSPRGWGADTQYF

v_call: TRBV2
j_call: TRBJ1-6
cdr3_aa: CASNQESPLHF

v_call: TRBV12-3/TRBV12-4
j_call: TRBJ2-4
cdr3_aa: CASSPSGGGGIQYF

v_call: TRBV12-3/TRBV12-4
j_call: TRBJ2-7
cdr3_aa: CASSLPNAEEEQYF

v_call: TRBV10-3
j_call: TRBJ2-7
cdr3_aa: CAISRDNLYEQYF

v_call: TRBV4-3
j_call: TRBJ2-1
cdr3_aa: CASSLSGLAPDNEQFF

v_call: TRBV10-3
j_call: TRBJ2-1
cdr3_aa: CAITPVPGLAGESSYNEQFF

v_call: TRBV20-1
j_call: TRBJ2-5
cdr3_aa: CSARDLLGLAMETQYF

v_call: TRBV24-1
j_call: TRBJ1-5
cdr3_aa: CATSDLWGRGSNQPQHF

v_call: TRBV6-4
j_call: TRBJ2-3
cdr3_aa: CASIWGISTDTQYF

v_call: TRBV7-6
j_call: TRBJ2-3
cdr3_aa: CASSLAYRAVQYF

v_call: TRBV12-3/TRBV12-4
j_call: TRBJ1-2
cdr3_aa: CASSLMGQGDYGYTF

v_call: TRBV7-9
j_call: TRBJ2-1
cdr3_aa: CASSFARGQSVSEQFF

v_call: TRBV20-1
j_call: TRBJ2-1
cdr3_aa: CSARVSGIGFF

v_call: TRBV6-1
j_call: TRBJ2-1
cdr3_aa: CASPSGRSGEQFF

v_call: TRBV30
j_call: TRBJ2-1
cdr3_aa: CAWKREGQQFF

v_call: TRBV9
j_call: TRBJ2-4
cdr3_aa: CASSVDPPQGAKNIQYF

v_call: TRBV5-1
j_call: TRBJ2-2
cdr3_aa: CASSLGGRPGGSTGELFF

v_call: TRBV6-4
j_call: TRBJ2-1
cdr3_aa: CASSADSRLAGYNEQFF

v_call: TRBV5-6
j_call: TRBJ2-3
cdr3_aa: CASSSPLAAGDTQYF

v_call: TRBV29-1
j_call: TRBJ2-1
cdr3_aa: CSVEVSGNEQFF

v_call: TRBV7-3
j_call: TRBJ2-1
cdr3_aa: CASSSGLAPTREQFF